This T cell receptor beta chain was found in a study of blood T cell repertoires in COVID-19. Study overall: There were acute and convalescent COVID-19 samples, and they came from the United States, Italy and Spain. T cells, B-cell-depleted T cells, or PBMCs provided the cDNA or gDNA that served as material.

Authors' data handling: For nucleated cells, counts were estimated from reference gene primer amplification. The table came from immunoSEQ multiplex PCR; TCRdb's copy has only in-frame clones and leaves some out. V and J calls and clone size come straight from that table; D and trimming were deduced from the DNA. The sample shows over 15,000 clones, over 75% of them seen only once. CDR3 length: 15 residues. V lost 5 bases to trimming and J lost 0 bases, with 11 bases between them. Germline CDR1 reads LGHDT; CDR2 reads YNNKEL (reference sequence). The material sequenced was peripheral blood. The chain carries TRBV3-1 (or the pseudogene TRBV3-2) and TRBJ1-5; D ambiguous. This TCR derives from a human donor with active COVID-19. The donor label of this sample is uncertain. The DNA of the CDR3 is TGTGCCAGCAGCAATTTTCAGAATAGCAATCAGCCCCAGCATTTT. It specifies CASSNFQNSNQPQHF.